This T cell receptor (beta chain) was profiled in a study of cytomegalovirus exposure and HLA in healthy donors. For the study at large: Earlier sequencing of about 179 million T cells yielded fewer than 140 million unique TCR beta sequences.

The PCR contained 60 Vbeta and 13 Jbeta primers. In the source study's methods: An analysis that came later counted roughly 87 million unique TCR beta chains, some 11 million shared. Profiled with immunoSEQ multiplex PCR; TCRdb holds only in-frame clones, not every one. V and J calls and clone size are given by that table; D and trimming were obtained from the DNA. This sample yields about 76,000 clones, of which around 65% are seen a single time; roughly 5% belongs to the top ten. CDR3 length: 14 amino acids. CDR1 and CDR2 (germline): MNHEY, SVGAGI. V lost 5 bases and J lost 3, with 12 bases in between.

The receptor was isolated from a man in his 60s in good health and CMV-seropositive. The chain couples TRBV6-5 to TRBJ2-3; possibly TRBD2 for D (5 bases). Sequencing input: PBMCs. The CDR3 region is CASSGWESTDTQYF. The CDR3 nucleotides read TGTGCCAGCAGTGGGTGGGAGTCTACAGATACGCAGTATTTT.